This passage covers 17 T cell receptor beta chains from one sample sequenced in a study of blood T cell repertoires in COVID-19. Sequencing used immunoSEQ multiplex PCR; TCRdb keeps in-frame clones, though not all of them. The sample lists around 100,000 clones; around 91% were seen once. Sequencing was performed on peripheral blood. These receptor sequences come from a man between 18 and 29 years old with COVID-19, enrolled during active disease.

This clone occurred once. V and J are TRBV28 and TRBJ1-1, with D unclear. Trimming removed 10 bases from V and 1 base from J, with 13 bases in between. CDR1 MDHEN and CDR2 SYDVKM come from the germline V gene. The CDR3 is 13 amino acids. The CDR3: CANVKLGNTEAFF. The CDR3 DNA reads TGTGCCAACGTAAAACTCGGGAACACTGAAGCTTTCTTT. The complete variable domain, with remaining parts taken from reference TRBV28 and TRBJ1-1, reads DVKVTQSSRYLVKRTGEKVFLECVQDMDHENMFWYRQDPGLGLRLIYFSYDVKMKEKGDIPEGYSVSREKKERFSLILESASTNQTSMYLCANVKLGNTEAFFGQGTRLTVV.

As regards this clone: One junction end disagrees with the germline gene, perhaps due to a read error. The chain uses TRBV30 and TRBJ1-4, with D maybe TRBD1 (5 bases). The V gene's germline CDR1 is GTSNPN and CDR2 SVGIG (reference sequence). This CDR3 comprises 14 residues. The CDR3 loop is CAWSSGTPEGKLLF. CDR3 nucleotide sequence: TGTGCCTGGAGCAGCGGGACCCCCGAGGGAAAACTGCTTTTT.

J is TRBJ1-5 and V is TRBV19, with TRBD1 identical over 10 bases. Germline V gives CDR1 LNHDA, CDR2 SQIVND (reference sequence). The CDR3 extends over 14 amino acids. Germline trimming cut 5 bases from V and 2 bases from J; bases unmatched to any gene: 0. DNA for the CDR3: TGTGCCAGTAGTGGGACAGGGGGCAATCAGCCCCAGCATTTT. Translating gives CASSGTGGNQPQHF.

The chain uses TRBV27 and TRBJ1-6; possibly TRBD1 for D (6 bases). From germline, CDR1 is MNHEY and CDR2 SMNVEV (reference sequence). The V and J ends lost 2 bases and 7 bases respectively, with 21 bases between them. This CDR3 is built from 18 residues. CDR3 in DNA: TGTGCCAGCAGTTTACGAGGGGGGGCAAGGCCTTCCAATTCACCCCTCCACTTT. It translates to CASSLRGGARPSNSPLHF.

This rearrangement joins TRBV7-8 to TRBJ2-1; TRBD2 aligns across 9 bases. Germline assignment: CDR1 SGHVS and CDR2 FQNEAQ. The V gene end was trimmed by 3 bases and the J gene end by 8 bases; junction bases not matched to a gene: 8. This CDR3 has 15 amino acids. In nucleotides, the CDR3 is TGTGCCAGCAGCTTTAGCCTCTGGACTAGCGATGAGCAGTTCTTC. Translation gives CASSFSLWTSDEQFF.

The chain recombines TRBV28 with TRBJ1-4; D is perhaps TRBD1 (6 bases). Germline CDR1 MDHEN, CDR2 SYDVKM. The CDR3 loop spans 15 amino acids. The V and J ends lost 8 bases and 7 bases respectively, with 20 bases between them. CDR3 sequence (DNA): TGTGCCAGCCGCGACGCGGACAGAGAGGGTGAAAAACTGTTTTTT. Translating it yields CASRDADREGEKLFF.

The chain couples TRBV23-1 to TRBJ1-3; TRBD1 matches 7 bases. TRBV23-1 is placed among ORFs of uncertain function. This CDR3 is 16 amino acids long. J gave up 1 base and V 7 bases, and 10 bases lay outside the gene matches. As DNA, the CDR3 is TGCGCCAGCACTCGTGGGACAGCCACTTCTGGAAACACCATATATTTT. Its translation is CASTRGTATSGNTIYF.

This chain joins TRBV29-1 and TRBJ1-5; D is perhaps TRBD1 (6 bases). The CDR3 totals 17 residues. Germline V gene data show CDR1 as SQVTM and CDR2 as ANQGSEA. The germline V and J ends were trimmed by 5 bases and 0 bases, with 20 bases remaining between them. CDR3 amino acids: CSVRTDGWGDSNQPQHF. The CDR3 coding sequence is TGCAGCGTTCGGACAGACGGGTGGGGCGATAGCAATCAGCCCCAGCATTTT.

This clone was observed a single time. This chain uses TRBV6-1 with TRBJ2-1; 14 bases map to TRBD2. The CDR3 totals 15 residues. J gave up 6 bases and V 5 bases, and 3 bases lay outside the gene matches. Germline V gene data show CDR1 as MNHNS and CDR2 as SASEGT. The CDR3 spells CASSPGLAGGNEQFF. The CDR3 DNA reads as TGTGCCAGCAGTCCCGGACTAGCGGGAGGCAATGAGCAGTTCTTC.

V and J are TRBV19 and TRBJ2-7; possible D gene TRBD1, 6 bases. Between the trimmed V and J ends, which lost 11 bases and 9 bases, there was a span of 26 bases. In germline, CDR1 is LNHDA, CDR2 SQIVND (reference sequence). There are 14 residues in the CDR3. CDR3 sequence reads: CAVSPGTRNTGQYF. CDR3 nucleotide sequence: TGTGCCGTGTCCCCAGGGACACGTAACACCGGGCAGTACTTC.

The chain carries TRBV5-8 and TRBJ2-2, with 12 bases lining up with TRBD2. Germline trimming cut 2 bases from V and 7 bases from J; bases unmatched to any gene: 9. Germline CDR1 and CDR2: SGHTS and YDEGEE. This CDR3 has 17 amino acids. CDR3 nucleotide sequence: TGTGCCAGCAGCTTCCCCCCTAGCGGGAGGGAAGTCGGGGAGCTGTTTTTT. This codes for CASSFPPSGREVGELFF.

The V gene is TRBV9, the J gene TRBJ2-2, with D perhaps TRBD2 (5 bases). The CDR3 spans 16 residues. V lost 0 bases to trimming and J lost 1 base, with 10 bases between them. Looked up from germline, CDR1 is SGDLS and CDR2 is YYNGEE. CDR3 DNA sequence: TGTGCCAGCAGCGTAGGAGGCGGGCGGAACACCGGGGAGCTGTTTTTT. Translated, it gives CASSVGGGRNTGELFF. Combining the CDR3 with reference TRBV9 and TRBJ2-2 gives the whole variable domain DSGVTQTPKHLITATGQRVTLRCSPRSGDLSVYWYQQSLDQGLQFLIQYYNGEERAKGNILERFSAQQFPDLHSELNLSSLELGDSALYFCASSVGGGRNTGELFFGEGSRLTVL.

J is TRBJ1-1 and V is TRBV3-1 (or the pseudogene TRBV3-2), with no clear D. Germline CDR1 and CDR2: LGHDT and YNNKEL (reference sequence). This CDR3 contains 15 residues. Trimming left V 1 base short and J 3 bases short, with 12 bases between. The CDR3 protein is CASSQVSGYYTEAFF. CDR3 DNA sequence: TGTGCCAGCAGCCAAGTTTCGGGGTATTACACTGAAGCTTTCTTT.

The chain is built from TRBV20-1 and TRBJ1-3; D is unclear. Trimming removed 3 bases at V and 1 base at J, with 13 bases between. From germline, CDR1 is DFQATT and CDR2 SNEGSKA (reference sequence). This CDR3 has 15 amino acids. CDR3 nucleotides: TGCAGTGCTAGTAGGCTATACGGGTCTGGAAACACCATATATTTT. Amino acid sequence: CSASRLYGSGNTIYF.

The CDR3 DNA reads TGTGCCAGCAGCGTGGAGGACGGTTACAATGAGCAGTTCTTC. Encoded protein: CASSVEDGYNEQFF. The chain links TRBV6-6 to TRBJ2-1; D perhaps matches TRBD2 (5 bases). The germline V gene encodes CDR1 MNHNY and CDR2 SVGAGI (reference sequence). The CDR3 has 14 amino acids. V lost 6 bases and J 4 bases, leaving 13 bases between the germline ends.

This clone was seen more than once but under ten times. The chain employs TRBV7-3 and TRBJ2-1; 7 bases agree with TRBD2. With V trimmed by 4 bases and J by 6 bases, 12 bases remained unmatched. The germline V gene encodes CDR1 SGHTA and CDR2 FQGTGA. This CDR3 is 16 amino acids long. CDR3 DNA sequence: TGTGCCAGCAGCTCGGGTTGGTCTAGCGGTGGCAATGAGCAGTTCTTC. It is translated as CASSSGWSSGGNEQFF. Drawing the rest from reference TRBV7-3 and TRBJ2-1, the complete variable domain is GAGVSQTPSNKVTEKGKYVELRCDPISGHTALYWYRQSLGQGPEFLIYFQGTGAADDSGLPNDRFFAVRPEGSVSTLKIQRTERGDSAVYLCASSSGWSSGGNEQFFGPGTRLTVL.

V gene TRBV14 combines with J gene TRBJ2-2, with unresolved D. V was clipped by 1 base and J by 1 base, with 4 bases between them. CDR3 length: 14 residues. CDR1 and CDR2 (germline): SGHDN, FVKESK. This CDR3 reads CASSQGRNTGELFF. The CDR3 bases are TGTGCCAGCAGCCAAGGTCGGAACACCGGGGAGCTGTTTTTT.